This entry concerns a single T cell receptor (beta chain). What it binds is not known. Donors, without exception, were Caucasian adults residing in Nashville, Tennessee. The table came from immunoSEQ multiplex PCR; TCRdb's copy has only in-frame clones and leaves some out. The data contain 450,000 to 500,000 clones, approximately 81% of them singletons. Trimming removed 1 base from V and 8 bases from J, with 11 bases in between. The CDR3 consists of 13 residues. Per germline, CDR1 MDHEN and CDR2 SYDVKM. These data originate in a study of shared clonotypes between healthy human individuals. About the study: With ages of 18 to 49, the donors were two women and a few men. Study-level results: Sequencing depth was predicted to influence how clonotypes are shared among donors. Only blood samples were collected, and tissue repertoires likely differ.

The rearrangement links TRBV28 to TRBJ1-1; tentatively, D is TRBD1 (6 bases). Sequencing was performed on PBMCs. The source of this sequence is a woman aged 40 to 50 in good health. Some clones in this sample may be carry-over from other donors' samples. The CDR3, as DNA: TGTGCCAGCAGTTTATCTCCTGACAGGGAAGCTTTCTTT. It specifies CASSLSPDREAFF.